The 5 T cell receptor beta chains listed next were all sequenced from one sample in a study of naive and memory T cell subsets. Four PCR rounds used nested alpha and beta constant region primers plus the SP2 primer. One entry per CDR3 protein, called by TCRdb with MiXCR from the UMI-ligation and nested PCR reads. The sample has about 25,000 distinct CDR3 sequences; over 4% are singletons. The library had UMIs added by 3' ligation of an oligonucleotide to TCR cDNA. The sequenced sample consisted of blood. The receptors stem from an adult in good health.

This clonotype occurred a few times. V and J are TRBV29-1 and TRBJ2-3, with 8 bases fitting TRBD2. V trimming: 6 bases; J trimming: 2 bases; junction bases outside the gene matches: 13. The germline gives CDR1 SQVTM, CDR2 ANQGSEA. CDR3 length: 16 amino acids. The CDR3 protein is CSVRYPGGAATDTQYF. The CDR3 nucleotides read TGCAGCGTCCGATACCCGGGGGGGGCCGCCACAGATACGCAGTATTTT.

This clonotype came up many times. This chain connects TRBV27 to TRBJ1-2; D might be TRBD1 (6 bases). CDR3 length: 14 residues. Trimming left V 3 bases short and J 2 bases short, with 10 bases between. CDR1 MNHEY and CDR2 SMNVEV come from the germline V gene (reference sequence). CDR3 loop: CASSFVGGNYGYTF. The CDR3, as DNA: TGTGCCAGCAGTTTCGTGGGGGGCAACTATGGCTACACCTTC.

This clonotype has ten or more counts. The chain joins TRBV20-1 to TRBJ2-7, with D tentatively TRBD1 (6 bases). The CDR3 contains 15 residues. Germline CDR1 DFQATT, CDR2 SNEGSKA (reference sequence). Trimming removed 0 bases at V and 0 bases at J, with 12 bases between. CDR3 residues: CSARDRLGASYEQYF. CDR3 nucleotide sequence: TGCAGTGCTAGAGATCGGTTGGGGGCCTCCTACGAGCAGTACTTC.

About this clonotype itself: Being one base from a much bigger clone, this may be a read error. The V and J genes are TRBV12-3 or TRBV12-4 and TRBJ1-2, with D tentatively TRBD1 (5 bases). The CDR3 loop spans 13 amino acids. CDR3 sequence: CASTIPQGDGDTF. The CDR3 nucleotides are TGTGCCAGCACCATCCCCCAGGGAGATGGCGACACCTTC.

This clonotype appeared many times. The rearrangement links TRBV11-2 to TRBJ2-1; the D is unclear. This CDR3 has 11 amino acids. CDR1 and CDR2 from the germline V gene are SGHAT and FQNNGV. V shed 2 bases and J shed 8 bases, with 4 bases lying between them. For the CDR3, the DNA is TGTGCCAGCAGCTTAATCCATGAGCAGTTCTTC. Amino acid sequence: CASSLIHEQFF.